A single sample gave rise to the 30 T cell receptor beta chains below, sequenced in a study of T-cell reconstitution after alpha-beta-depleted transplantation in children. The TCRbeta library incorporated unique molecular identifiers. TCRdb reprocessed the PCR reads with MiXCR, giving one entry per CDR3 protein. Of some 200,000 distinct CDR3 sequences detected, around 9.2% appear once; the ten largest clones hold about a third. The starting material was PBMCs, mostly from graft donor cells, obtained 360 days after TCRalphabeta/CD19-depleted stem cell transplant. The receptors stem from a male patient aged 2 to 9 who had a stem cell transplant for acute myeloid leukemia, so the T cells may come from the graft donor.

This clonotype was seen ten or more times. This rearrangement joins TRBV5-1 to TRBJ2-5, with 7 positions matching TRBD1. Germline lookup yields CDR1 SGHRS and CDR2 YFSETQ. This CDR3 spans 14 amino acids. The ends lost 5 bases at V and 2 bases at J; junction bases unmatched: 6. CDR3 bases: TGCGCCAGCAGTTCGGGACAGAGACAAGAGACCCAGTACTTC. Translation gives CASSSGQRQETQYF.

As to this clonotype: Being one base from a much bigger clone, this may be a read error. The chain recombines TRBV29-1 with TRBJ1-1; D not certain. The ends were cut back, 1 base at V and 4 bases at J, with 13 bases in the middle. The CDR3 contains 14 residues. CDR1 is SQVTM, CDR2 ANQGSEA, per germline. The CDR3 sequence: CSVEAEFMITEAFF. The CDR3 DNA reads TGCAGCGTTGAAGCTGAATTCATGATCACTGAAGCTTTCTTT.

This clonotype was recorded a few times. This chain joins TRBV7-9 and TRBJ2-7, with D possibly being TRBD2 (5 bases). Germline CDR1 reads SEHNR; CDR2 reads FQNEAQ (reference sequence). The CDR3 has 15 residues. With 5 bases removed from V and 0 bases from J, the gap between germline ends came to 14 bases. CDR3 bases: TGTGCCAGCAGCCAATTGACGGGGAGCTCCTACGAGCAGTACTTC. Amino acid sequence: CASSQLTGSSYEQYF. Complete variable domain (other parts from reference TRBV7-9 and TRBJ2-7): DTGVSQNPRHKITKRGQNVTFRCDPISEHNRLYWYRQTLGQGPEFLTYFQNEAQLEKSRLLSDRFSAERPKGSFSTLEIQRTEQGDSAMYLCASSQLTGSSYEQYFGPGTRLTVT.

This clonotype was detected ten times or more. V gene TRBV10-3 combines with J gene TRBJ2-5; TRBD1 or TRBD2 may be the D gene (5 bases each). V shed 4 bases and J shed 5 bases, with 11 bases lying between them. Germline CDR1 and CDR2: ENHRY and SYGVKD. The CDR3 has 13 residues. In nucleotides, the CDR3 is TGTGCCATCAGTGTGACCAGGGAGGAGACCCAGTACTTC. This translates into CAISVTREETQYF.

There are a few counts of this clonotype. The CDR3 DNA reads TGTGCCATCAAAAATAGCGGGAGGAGCGAGCAGTACTTC. Amino acids: CAIKNSGRSEQYF. This sequence joins TRBV10-3 and TRBJ2-7; 10 bases match TRBD2. The CDR3 spans 13 residues. V dropped 7 bases and J dropped 6; count of bases not matched to a gene: 6. The germline gives CDR1 ENHRY, CDR2 SYGVKD.

The gene calls are TRBV7-9 and TRBJ1-2; D possibly corresponds to TRBD1 (5 bases). The V end was cut by 4 bases, the J end by 4 bases, with 10 bases between. CDR3 size: 13 residues. Germline V gene lookup returns CDR1 SEHNR and CDR2 FQNEAQ (reference sequence). The DNA for the CDR3 is TGTGCCAGCAGCTCTAGGGGCGGCTATGGCTACACCTTC. As protein: CASSSRGGYGYTF. The variable domain in full, with the rest retrieved from reference TRBV7-9 and TRBJ1-2, is DTGVSQNPRHKITKRGQNVTFRCDPISEHNRLYWYRQTLGQGPEFLTYFQNEAQLEKSRLLSDRFSAERPKGSFSTLEIQRTEQGDSAMYLCASSSRGGYGYTFGSGTRLTVV.

This clonotype has only a few counts. This chain connects TRBV4-3 to TRBJ2-7, with 13 bases lining up with TRBD2. Germline V gene data show CDR1 as LGHNA and CDR2 as YSLEER. The CDR3 is 20 amino acids. The V segment lost 1 base and the J segment 3 bases; nucleotides outside the gene matches: 15. The CDR3 DNA follows: TGCGCCAGCAGCCAAGTGGGAGGACTAGCGGGAGCTTCGGGGGGCTACGAGCAGTACTTC. Residues: CASSQVGGLAGASGGYEQYF.

Many counts were recorded for this clonotype. The rearrangement joins TRBV29-1 to TRBJ2-7; D may correspond to TRBD1 or TRBD2 (5 bases each). Deletions cut 0 bases from V and 2 bases from J, with 11 bases between. The CDR3 runs 14 residues. Germline V gene data show CDR1 as SQVTM and CDR2 as ANQGSEA. CDR3 DNA sequence: TGCAGCGTTGAAGATCGGGGCAGTACCTACGAGCAGTACTTC. Translation: CSVEDRGSTYEQYF.

The V and J genes are TRBV4-2 and TRBJ1-1, with TRBD1 matching over 10 bases. This CDR3 contains 16 residues. CDR1 is LGHNA and CDR2 is YNFKEQ in the germline V gene. Trimming removed 3 bases from V and 9 bases from J; junction bases left unmatched: 13. CDR3 protein: CASSQGLGTGATQAFF. The CDR3 DNA reads as TGTGCCAGCAGCCAGGGACTCGGGACAGGGGCCACCCAAGCTTTCTTT.

Ten or more counts support this clonotype. This sequence joins TRBV10-3 and TRBJ2-3; the D gene is possibly TRBD1 (6 bases). Germline CDR1 and CDR2: ENHRY and SYGVKD. The CDR3 consists of 16 residues. V lost 5 bases and J lost 5, with 20 bases in between. The CDR3: CAISWQGGEYKDTQYF. The CDR3 DNA reads TGTGCCATCAGTTGGCAAGGGGGAGAATATAAAGATACGCAGTATTTT.

This clonotype was recorded many times. V gene TRBV29-1 combines with J gene TRBJ2-1, with a weak D call TRBD1 (5 bases). Trimming took off 4 bases at V and 4 bases at J, with 14 bases between the two ends. Per germline, CDR1 SQVTM and CDR2 ANQGSEA. The CDR3 length is 14 residues. CDR3 DNA: TGCAGCGTTGCTGGGGCGACCCCATACAATGAGCAGTTCTTC. This translates into CSVAGATPYNEQFF.

This clonotype was picked up many times. The V gene is TRBV3-1, the J gene TRBJ2-7, with 7 positions matching TRBD1. After removal of 3 bases from V and 5 bases from J, the junction contained 4 bases not matched to a gene. In germline, CDR1 is LGHDT, CDR2 YNNKEL (reference sequence). The length of the CDR3 is 13 residues. The CDR3 nucleotides are TGTGCCAGCAGCCACGACAGGGCAAACGAGCAGTACTTC. Translating it yields CASSHDRANEQYF.

Many counts were recorded for this clonotype. The chain is built from TRBV5-1 and TRBJ1-6, with 9 bases matching TRBD1. J lost 10 bases, V lost 4 bases, and 6 bases had no gene match. The CDR3 is 14 residues long. The germline V gene encodes CDR1 SGHRS and CDR2 YFSETQ. CDR3 sequence reads: CASSLDRGNSPLHF. In nucleotides, the CDR3 is TGCGCCAGCAGCCTGGACAGGGGAAACTCACCCCTCCACTTT. Drawing the rest from reference TRBV5-1 and TRBJ1-6, the complete variable domain is KAGVTQTPRYLIKTRGQQVTLSCSPISGHRSVSWYQQTPGQGLQFLFEYFSETQRNKGNFPGRFSGRQFSNSRSEMNVSTLELGDSALYLCASSLDRGNSPLHFGNGTRLTVT.

This clonotype was detected many times. V usage is TRBV5-1 and J usage is TRBJ2-2; D possibly uses TRBD1 or TRBD2 (7 bases each). Trimming stripped 0 bases from V and 5 bases from J, with 17 bases between. This CDR3 comprises 17 residues. Germline lookup yields CDR1 SGHRS and CDR2 YFSETQ. CDR3 nucleotide sequence: TGCGCCAGCAGCTTGGCCCTCACAGGGGAGGGGACCGGGGAGCTGTTTTTT. It specifies CASSLALTGEGTGELFF.

This chain uses TRBV7-9 with TRBJ2-1; TRBD1 agrees at 9 bases. This CDR3 spans 15 amino acids. V trimming: 5 bases; J trimming: 8 bases; junction bases outside the gene matches: 10. Germline V gene sequence: CDR1 SEHNR, CDR2 FQNEAQ (reference sequence). CDR3: CASSRSGTGSHEQFF. The CDR3, as DNA: TGTGCCAGCAGCCGTTCGGGGACAGGGTCCCATGAGCAGTTCTTC.

V is TRBV6-2 or TRBV6-3 and J is TRBJ2-1; no definite D call. Germline CDR1 MNHEY, CDR2 SVGEGT. This CDR3 contains 15 residues. Trimming stripped 2 bases from V and 4 bases from J, with 12 bases between. The CDR3 nucleotides are TGTGCCAGCAGTTACCCGGATTACAGATACAATGAGCAGTTCTTC. Residues: CASSYPDYRYNEQFF.

At least ten counts were recorded for this clonotype. The CDR3 protein is CASSFEGSYEQYF. The CDR3 DNA follows: TGTGCCAGCAGTTTTGAGGGATCCTACGAGCAGTACTTC. The chain uses TRBV27 and TRBJ2-7; D might be TRBD2 (5 bases). This CDR3 has 13 amino acids. Germline values: CDR1 MNHEY, CDR2 SMNVEV (reference sequence). Trimming pared 3 bases from V and 1 base from J, leaving 7 bases between.

The V call is TRBV20-1, the J call TRBJ1-1; TRBD1 aligns across 7 bases. The V and J ends lost 6 bases and 1 base, in that order; junction bases with no gene match: 8. CDR3 length equals 14 residues. Per germline, CDR1 DFQATT and CDR2 SNEGSKA (reference sequence). CDR3 sequence reads: CSAPPGQTNTEAFF. CDR3 in DNA: TGCAGTGCCCCCCCGGGACAGACGAACACTGAAGCTTTCTTT.

This clonotype was counted ten times or more. The chain joins TRBV29-1 to TRBJ2-7, with 9 bases identical to TRBD1. The V gene's germline CDR1 is SQVTM and CDR2 ANQGSEA. V gave up 8 bases and J gave up 1 base; unmatched junction bases: 6. The CDR3 extends over 13 amino acids. This CDR3 is CSISGQGSYEQYF. The DNA of the CDR3 is TGCAGCATCTCGGGACAGGGATCCTACGAGCAGTACTTC.

This clonotype was seen once. The rearrangement joins TRBV7-3 to TRBJ2-1; D might be TRBD2 (5 bases). This CDR3 contains 13 residues. The germline gives CDR1 SGHTA, CDR2 FQGTGA. V lost 5 bases and J 8 bases, leaving 13 bases between the germline ends. DNA for the CDR3: TGTGCCAGCAGCCCCACGGGGTGGTATGAGCAGTTCTTC. This codes for CASSPTGWYEQFF.

This clonotype was seen many times. The V call is TRBV5-6, the J call TRBJ2-2, with D uncertain. CDR1 and CDR2 from the germline V gene are SGHDT and YYEEEE. The CDR3 is 15 amino acids. V dropped 6 bases and J dropped 0 bases, with 12 bases sitting between them. The DNA of the CDR3 is TGTGCCAGCAACCTTTCACGGTCGAACACCGGGGAGCTGTTTTTT. Protein sequence: CASNLSRSNTGELFF.

The sample holds one count of this clonotype. The chain is built from TRBV30 and TRBJ1-5; D ambiguous. This CDR3 is 13 amino acids long. In germline, CDR1 is GTSNPN, CDR2 SVGIG (reference sequence). Trimming pared 2 bases from V and 0 bases from J, leaving 5 bases between. CDR3 protein: CAWSPYSNQPQHF. Written as DNA, the CDR3 is TGTGCCTGGAGTCCCTATAGCAATCAGCCCCAGCATTTT.

The rearrangement links TRBV5-1 to TRBJ2-2, with 8 bases that match TRBD2. CDR3 length equals 16 residues. In germline, CDR1 is SGHRS, CDR2 YFSETQ. J was trimmed by 2 bases and V by 5 bases; bases with no gene match: 8. The CDR3 reads CASSRERGPNTGELFF. CDR3 coding DNA: TGCGCCAGCAGTAGGGAGCGGGGGCCCAACACCGGGGAGCTGTTTTTT. Full variable domain (remainder filled in from reference TRBV5-1 and TRBJ2-2): KAGVTQTPRYLIKTRGQQVTLSCSPISGHRSVSWYQQTPGQGLQFLFEYFSETQRNKGNFPGRFSGRQFSNSRSEMNVSTLELGDSALYLCASSRERGPNTGELFFGEGSRLTVL.

This chain joins TRBV12-3 or TRBV12-4 and TRBJ2-4; 7 bases align to TRBD1. The CDR3 extends over 13 amino acids. V lost 3 bases, J lost 9 bases, and 5 bases stayed unmatched. CDR3 DNA: TGTGCCAGCAGTTTGACAGGGAAGGGCATTCAGTACTTC. This gives the protein CASSLTGKGIQYF.

This clonotype was counted only a few times. The chain couples TRBV20-1 to TRBJ2-7, with 8 nucleotides matching TRBD2. Per germline, CDR1 DFQATT and CDR2 SNEGSKA (reference sequence). The CDR3 sequence is 14 residues long. The J segment lost 5 bases and the V segment lost 1 base, leaving 7 bases of the junction unmatched. This CDR3 reads CSARAAGGVDEQYF. The CDR3 coding sequence is TGCAGTGCTAGAGCGGCGGGAGGCGTTGACGAGCAGTACTTC.

The chain links TRBV20-1 to TRBJ2-3; D call uncertain. This CDR3 is built from 15 residues. Looked up from germline, CDR1 is DFQATT and CDR2 is SNEGSKA (reference sequence). Trimming took 1 base from V and 0 from J, leaving 11 bases between them. CDR3 in DNA: TGCAGTGCTAGAGCCGTTCCTTCTAGCACAGATACGCAGTATTTT. It codes for CSARAVPSSTDTQYF.

This clonotype was recorded a few times. The rearrangement joins TRBV4-3 to TRBJ2-7; no clear D gene. From germline, CDR1 is LGHNA and CDR2 YSLEER. V gave up 1 base and J gave up 4 bases, with 14 bases separating them. This CDR3 comprises 15 residues. CDR3 bases: TGCGCCAGCAGCCAAGTCAGAGGCGTCGTGTACGAGCAGTACTTC. Protein: CASSQVRGVVYEQYF.

This clonotype has only a few counts. V usage is TRBV15 and J usage is TRBJ1-4; D remains ambiguous. With 0 bases removed from V and 0 bases from J, the gap between germline ends came to 11 bases. Germline V CDR1 and CDR2: LNHNV, YYDKDF (reference sequence). This CDR3 is 17 amino acids long. CDR3 sequence: CATSRDGQEATNEKLFF. For the CDR3, the DNA is TGTGCCACCAGCAGAGATGGGCAAGAAGCAACTAATGAAAAACTGTTTTTT.

Written as DNA, the CDR3 is TGCAGCGTTGAAGATAGGGGGGGCGAGGACTATGGCTACACCTTC. Protein sequence: CSVEDRGGEDYGYTF. This sequence joins TRBV29-1 and TRBJ1-2; TRBD1 is a possible D gene (6 bases). The CDR3 runs 15 residues. V lost 0 bases to trimming and J lost 3 bases, with 14 bases between them. Germline V CDR1 and CDR2: SQVTM, ANQGSEA. Looking up the rest from reference TRBV29-1 and TRBJ1-2 gives the full variable domain: SAVISQKPSRDICQRGTSLTIQCQVDSQVTMMFWYRQQPGQSLTLIATANQGSEATYESGFVIDKFPISRPNLTFSTLTVSNMSPEDSSIYLCSVEDRGGEDYGYTFGSGTRLTVV.

This clonotype was seen at least ten times. CDR3 in DNA: TGTGCCAGCAGCTTCCGGTTGGGCACAGATACGCAGTATTTT. It encodes CASSFRLGTDTQYF. The rearrangement joins TRBV7-2 to TRBJ2-3, with D unresolved. V was trimmed by 3 bases and J by 1 base, leaving 8 bases between them. Germline lookup yields CDR1 SGHTA and CDR2 FQGNSA. CDR3 length equals 14 residues.